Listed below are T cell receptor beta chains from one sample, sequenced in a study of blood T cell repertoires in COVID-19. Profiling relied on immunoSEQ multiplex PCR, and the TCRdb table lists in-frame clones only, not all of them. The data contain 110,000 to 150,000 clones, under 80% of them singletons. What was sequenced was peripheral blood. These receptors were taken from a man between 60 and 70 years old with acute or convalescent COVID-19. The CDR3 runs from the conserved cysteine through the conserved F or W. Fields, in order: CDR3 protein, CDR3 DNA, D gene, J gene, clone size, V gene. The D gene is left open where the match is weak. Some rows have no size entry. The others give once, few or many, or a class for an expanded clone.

CASSRTSGRAGDTQYF	TGTGCCAGCTCCCGGACTAGCGGGAGGGCCGGAGATACGCAGTATTTT	TRBD2	TRBJ2-3	few	TRBV5-4
CASSSVGGGYTF	TGTGCCAGCAGCTCCGTAGGAGGAGGCTACACCTTC	.	TRBJ1-2	.	TRBV5-4
CASRLRQATNSPLHF	TGTGCCAGCAGACTTCGACAGGCAACCAATTCACCCCTCCACTTT	.	TRBJ1-6	.	TRBV28
CASSYSRQNLNTEAFF	TGTGCCAGCAGTTACTCCCGACAGAATCTGAACACTGAAGCTTTCTTT	.	TRBJ1-1	few	TRBV6-5
CASSPKQGHYGYTF	TGTGCCAGCTCACCAAAGCAGGGGCACTATGGCTACACCTTC	.	TRBJ1-2	.	TRBV18
CASGYGGHNEQFF	TGTGCTAGTGGTTACGGGGGTCACAATGAGCAGTTCTTC	.	TRBJ2-1	few	TRBV12-5
CASSQDSGSGRVADTQYF	TGTGCCAGCAGCCAAGATTCGGGGAGCGGGAGAGTGGCAGATACGCAGTATTTT	TRBD2	TRBJ2-3	.	TRBV14
CASSNIPHSYEQYF	TGTGCCAGCAGTAACATCCCTCACTCCTACGAGCAGTACTTC	.	TRBJ2-7	.	TRBV28
CAWRLAGGPYEQYF	TGTGCCTGGAGGCTAGCGGGAGGCCCCTACGAGCAGTACTTC	TRBD2	TRBJ2-7	few	TRBV30
CASREPGGGYEQYF	TGCGCCAGCAGAGAGCCGGGGGGCGGGTACGAGCAGTACTTC	.	TRBJ2-7	.	TRBV10-2
CASSQATSGSVVEQYF	TGTGCCAGCAGCCAGGCCACTAGCGGGAGCGTAGTCGAGCAGTACTTC	TRBD2	TRBJ2-7	.	TRBV4-2
CASSLPPPTPSTDTQYF	TGCGCCAGCAGCTTGCCACCCCCGACACCTAGCACAGATACGCAGTATTTT	.	TRBJ2-3	.	TRBV5-1
CATSRGGGNEKLFF	TGTGCCACCAGCAGAGGCGGAGGAAATGAAAAACTGTTTTTT	.	TRBJ1-4	.	TRBV15
CASSPGWDSVYEQYF	TGTGCCAGCAGCCCTGGGTGGGACAGCGTCTACGAGCAGTACTTC	TRBD1	TRBJ2-7	few	TRBV5-4
CASSILAESSGANVLTF	TGTGCCAGTAGTATACTAGCGGAGAGCTCTGGGGCCAACGTCCTGACTTTC	TRBD2	TRBJ2-6	.	TRBV19
CASSNQGGNQPQHF	TGTGCCAGCAGTAACCAGGGGGGTAATCAGCCCCAGCATTTT	TRBD1	TRBJ1-5	.	TRBV6-6
CASSPGQEGEKLFF	TGTGCCAGCAGCCCCGGACAGGAGGGGGAAAAACTGTTTTTT	TRBD1	TRBJ1-4	.	TRBV2
CASSQVLMERNEQYF	TGTGCCAGCAGCCAAGTACTTATGGAGAGGAACGAGCAGTACTTC	.	TRBJ2-7	.	TRBV3-1/TRBV3-2
CASSEAGSPSEQYF	TGTGCCAGCAGTGAAGCGGGATCGCCCTCCGAGCAGTACTTC	.	TRBJ2-7	.	TRBV25-1
CASSLRQATSGVETQYF	TGCGCCAGCAGCTTGAGACAGGCCACTAGCGGAGTAGAGACCCAGTACTTC	TRBD2	TRBJ2-5	.	TRBV5-1
CASSVAGTGGTDTQYF	TGTGCCAGCAGCGTAGCCGGGACAGGGGGCACAGATACGCAGTATTTT	TRBD1	TRBJ2-3	.	TRBV9
CASSPLASTGELFF	TGTGCCAGCTCACCACTCGCTAGCACCGGGGAGCTGTTTTTT	.	TRBJ2-2	.	TRBV18
CASSVTGVSGANVLTF	TGTGCCAGCAGTGTCACAGGAGTCTCTGGGGCCAACGTCCTGACTTTC	.	TRBJ2-6	.	TRBV2
CASSPDRGATEAFF	TGTGCCAGCAGCCCGGACAGGGGGGCCACTGAAGCTTTCTTT	TRBD1	TRBJ1-1	.	TRBV6-5
CASSLEQNQPQHF	TGTGCCAGCAGCTTAGAACAGAATCAGCCCCAGCATTTT	.	TRBJ1-5	.	TRBV7-2
CASSESSGTYNEQFF	TGCGCCAGCAGTGAGTCTAGCGGGACATACAATGAGCAGTTCTTC	TRBD2	TRBJ2-1	once	TRBV10-1
CASSGTGQENEKLFF	TGCGCCAGCAGCGGAACGGGACAGGAGAATGAAAAACTGTTTTTT	TRBD1	TRBJ1-4	.	TRBV5-1
CASSPDRGKEQYF	TGTGCCAGTAGCCCGGACAGGGGGAAAGAGCAGTACTTC	TRBD1	TRBJ2-7	.	TRBV19
CASSLGPPSVTGNEQYF	TGTGCCAGCAGCTTAGGCCCTCCTAGCGTAACCGGCAACGAGCAGTACTTC	.	TRBJ2-7	.	TRBV11-2
CASSLKAGGIQPQHF	TGTGCCAGCAGCTTAAAGGCCGGGGGAATTCAGCCCCAGCATTTT	.	TRBJ1-5	few	TRBV7-2
CASSFDRGPGYTF	TGTGCCAGCAGTTTCGACAGGGGTCCTGGCTACACCTTC	TRBD1	TRBJ1-2	once	TRBV2
CATSTLQGGNQPQHF	TGTGCCACCAGCACTTTGCAGGGGGGCAATCAGCCCCAGCATTTT	TRBD1	TRBJ1-5	.	TRBV15
CASSLAGGRDEQYF	TGTGCCAGCAGCTTAGCGGGAGGGAGGGACGAGCAGTACTTC	TRBD2	TRBJ2-7	.	TRBV7-9
CASSLGAEKLFF	TGTGCCAGCAGCTTGGGGGCGGAAAAACTGTTTTTT	.	TRBJ1-4	.	TRBV7-9
CASSLGLAGPHYNEQFF	TGTGCCAGCAGTCTAGGGCTAGCGGGGCCCCACTACAATGAGCAGTTCTTC	TRBD2	TRBJ2-1	.	TRBV7-2
CASSIEASGGGETQYF	TGTGCCAGTAGTATAGAGGCTAGCGGAGGGGGAGAGACCCAGTACTTC	.	TRBJ2-5	few	TRBV19
CASSRITKDTQDTQYF	TGTGCCAGTAGTCGAATCACTAAGGATACCCAAGATACGCAGTATTTT	.	TRBJ2-3	.	TRBV19
CASSYGGTRGREQYF	TGTGCCAGCAGTTACGGGGGGACTCGAGGCAGGGAGCAGTACTTC	.	TRBJ2-7	.	TRBV6-5
CASSVGLAGGNEQFF	TGTGCCAGCAGCGTAGGACTAGCGGGAGGCAATGAGCAGTTCTTC	TRBD2	TRBJ2-1	.	TRBV9
CASSSIPEASYNEQFF	TGTGCCAGCAGCTCAATCCCGGAGGCGTCCTACAATGAGCAGTTCTTC	.	TRBJ2-1	.	TRBV5-4
CASSFLAGGHEQFF	TGTGCCAGTAGTTTCTTAGCGGGAGGGCATGAGCAGTTCTTC	TRBD2	TRBJ2-1	.	TRBV19
CASSEIGDTQYF	TGTGCCAGCAGTGAGATCGGAGATACGCAGTATTTT	.	TRBJ2-3	.	TRBV6-1
CASSQDRGNGYGYTF	TGTGCCAGCTCCCAGGACAGGGGAAATGGCTATGGCTACACCTTC	TRBD1	TRBJ1-2	.	TRBV18
CASSLDHSGGAKTQYF	TGCGCCAGCAGCTTGGATCATTCAGGGGGCGCAAAGACCCAGTACTTC	TRBD1	TRBJ2-5	.	TRBV5-1
CASSLGRNYGYTF	TGTGCCAGCAGTTTGGGCAGGAACTATGGCTACACCTTC	.	TRBJ1-2	.	TRBV27